These T cell receptor beta chains were read from a single sample in a study of shared clonotypes between healthy human individuals. Some clones are missing from TCRdb's copy, which holds only in-frame ones; the method was immunoSEQ multiplex PCR. The table records some 2,100,000 clones, approximately 96% of them present only once. What was sequenced was naive CD4+ T cells sorted from blood. These receptors were collected from a man between 18 and 35 years old in good health. Both conserved end residues are trimmed from each CDR3. The D gene is left open where the match is weak. Size is omitted from some rows. Given values are once, few, many or a class for expanded clones.

j_call,d_call,v_call,clone_size,cdr3_aa
TRBJ2-1,TRBD1,TRBV6-5,-,ASRSRDSSYNEQF
TRBJ2-3,TRBD2,TRBV7-2,-,ASSLQASGKAVEGNTQY
TRBJ2-5,-,TRBV11-2,-,ASSLDRKETQY
TRBJ2-7,TRBD2,TRBV6-5,once,ASSQVAGSYEQY
TRBJ2-7,-,TRBV9,-,ASSPRTGTGSSYEQY
TRBJ1-6,-,TRBV18,-,ASSPSPGAVNSPLH
TRBJ2-5,TRBD1,TRBV7-8,-,ASSFRRTGEGETQY
TRBJ2-5,-,TRBV18,-,ASSPPGQPETQY
TRBJ2-7,-,TRBV5-1,-,ASSLTGPYEQY
TRBJ2-7,TRBD2,TRBV28,-,ASSWEGPSYEQY
TRBJ2-6,-,TRBV12-5,-,ASGINTGSGANVLT
TRBJ2-7,TRBD1,TRBV28,-,ASSLLSGQGRREQY
TRBJ2-5,TRBD1,TRBV5-1,-,ASSLRRQGAGETQY
TRBJ2-7,TRBD1,TRBV5-4,-,ASSQDRGGEQY
TRBJ1-5,TRBD1,TRBV2,-,ASSEALGGGQPQH
TRBJ1-6,TRBD1,TRBV14,-,ASSGQGNSPLH